This TCR beta chain was sequenced in a study of a mutant IDH1 vaccine in newly diagnosed glioma (dated by TCRdb to about 2021). The study in broad terms: Of the approximately 29 treated patients, approximately 62% were male and roughly 40% were female, and a mean age of approximately 40 years was recorded. Before enrollment, patients had received standard therapy of radiotherapy alone, temozolomide alone, or radiochemotherapy with temozolomide; most received the combination. Peripheral blood was drawn at six visits: V03 (baseline), V05, V07, V10, V12 and V13. Longitudinal TCRB deep sequencing was done for 25 treated patients, wherever samples were available for exploratory analyses.

Receptor libraries were prepared by the immunoSEQ multiplex PCR assay. The hsTCRB Kit was used according to the manufacturer's protocol to amplify rearranged TCR beta chain sequences. An Illumina MiSeq was used to sequence the TCRB libraries. Per the source publication's procedure: The kit vendor's proprietary platform handled demultiplexing, trimming and gene mapping. Drawn from immuneACCESS, this table holds only the in-frame rearrangements with V and J called that TCRdb kept. Clones are partly lost; checked studies trace under half to an unresolved V gene and leave the rest unexplained. The V and J calls and clone size are taken from that table; D and trimming were inferred from the DNA. The sample table records tens of thousands of clones; over 70% of these occur just once. The top ten clones comprise roughly 5.3% of the sample. The time point label corresponds to: baseline, week 1 (first vaccination visit). Interpreted using the paper, the treatment or condition label stands for: pre-vaccination baseline after standard-of-care therapy. Donors had newly diagnosed WHO grade 3 or 4 IDH1-mutant astrocytomas with loss of nuclear ATRX. The samples were drawn from NOA16, a multicentre, single-arm, open-label phase I trial in Germany that tested a mutant IDH1 peptide vaccine in humans for the first time. Blood drawn at visit V03 was used as the baseline sample for immunogenicity testing. The DNeasy Blood and Tissue Kit was used to extract genomic DNA from EDTA blood for TCRB sequencing.

Study-wide conclusions, independent of this receptor: Selection of PBMC samples for TCRB deep sequencing was based on availability. The authors noted that analyses of patient blood samples could not be reproduced because of sample limitations. Immune responses induced by the vaccine were seen in around 93% of patients across multiple MHC alleles. No apparent relationship was observed between pseudoprogression and alterations in the top peripheral T cell clonotypes detected by TCRB sequencing.

As regards this clone: What this receptor recognizes is not known. There are no base qualities to consult, and no much larger clone falls within one base.

The origin of this receptor is a man between 35 and 55 years old with glioma. Some clones in this sample may be carry-over from other donors' samples. This specimen consisted of PBMCs, obtained from a glioma patient treated with radiotherapy, temozolomide or both.

The DNA sequence is TGTGCCAGTAGAGGGGGTTGGCAAGATAGCAATCAGCCCCAGCATTTT. Its translation reads: CASRGGWQDSNQPQHF. This sequence uses TRBV19 and TRBJ1-5, with TRBD1 perhaps the D gene, on 6 matching bases. V loses 6 bases, J loses 0 bases, and the germline ends lie 15 bases apart. From the cysteine up to the phenylalanine, the CDR3 has a length of 16 residues. Only the CDR3 region is kept as DNA, spanning 48 bases read in frame from base 1. The germline V gene (reference sequence) provides CDR1 LNHDA and CDR2 SQIVND.